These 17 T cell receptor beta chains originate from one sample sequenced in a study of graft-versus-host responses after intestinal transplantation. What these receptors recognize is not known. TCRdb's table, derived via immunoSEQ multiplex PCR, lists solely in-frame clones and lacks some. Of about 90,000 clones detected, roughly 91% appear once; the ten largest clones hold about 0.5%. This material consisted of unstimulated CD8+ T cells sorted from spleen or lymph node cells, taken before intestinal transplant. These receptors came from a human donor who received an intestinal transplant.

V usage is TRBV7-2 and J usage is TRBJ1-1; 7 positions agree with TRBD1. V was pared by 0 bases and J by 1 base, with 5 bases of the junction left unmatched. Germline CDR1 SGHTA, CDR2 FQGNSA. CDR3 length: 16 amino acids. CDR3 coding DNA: TGTGCCAGCAGCTTAGCGACAGGGAGGCCGAACACTGAAGCTTTCTTT. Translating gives CASSLATGRPNTEAFF.

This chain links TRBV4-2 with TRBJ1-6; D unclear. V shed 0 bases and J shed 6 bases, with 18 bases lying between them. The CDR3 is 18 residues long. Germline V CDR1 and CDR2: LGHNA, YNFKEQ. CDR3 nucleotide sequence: TGTGCCAGCAGCCAAGATCTTGTGGGCAGCCGGCTTAATTCACCCCTCCACTTT. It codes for CASSQDLVGSRLNSPLHF.

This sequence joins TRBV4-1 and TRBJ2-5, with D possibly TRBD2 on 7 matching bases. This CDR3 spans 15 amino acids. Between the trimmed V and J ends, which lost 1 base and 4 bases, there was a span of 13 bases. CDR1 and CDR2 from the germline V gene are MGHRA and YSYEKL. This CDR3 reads CASSQVGGGLETQYF. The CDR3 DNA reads TGCGCCAGCAGCCAAGTGGGGGGGGGCTTAGAGACCCAGTACTTC.

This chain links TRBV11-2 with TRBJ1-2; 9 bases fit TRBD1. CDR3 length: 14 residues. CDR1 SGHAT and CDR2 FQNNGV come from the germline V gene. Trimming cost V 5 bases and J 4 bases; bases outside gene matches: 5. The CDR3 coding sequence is TGTGCCAGCAGCGGGGACAGGGAGGCCTATGGCTACACCTTC. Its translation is CASSGDREAYGYTF.

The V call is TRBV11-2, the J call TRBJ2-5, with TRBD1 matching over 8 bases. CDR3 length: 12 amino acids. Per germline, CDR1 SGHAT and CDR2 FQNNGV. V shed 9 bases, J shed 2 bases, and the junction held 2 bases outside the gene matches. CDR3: CASRTGQETQYF. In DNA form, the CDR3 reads TGTGCCAGTCGGACAGGGCAAGAGACCCAGTACTTC.

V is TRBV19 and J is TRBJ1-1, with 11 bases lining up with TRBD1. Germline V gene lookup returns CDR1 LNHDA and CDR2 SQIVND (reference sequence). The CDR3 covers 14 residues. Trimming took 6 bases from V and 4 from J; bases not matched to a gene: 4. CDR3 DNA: TGTGCCAGTAGAAGGACAGGGGGCGTCACTGAAGCTTTCTTT. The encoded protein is CASRRTGGVTEAFF.

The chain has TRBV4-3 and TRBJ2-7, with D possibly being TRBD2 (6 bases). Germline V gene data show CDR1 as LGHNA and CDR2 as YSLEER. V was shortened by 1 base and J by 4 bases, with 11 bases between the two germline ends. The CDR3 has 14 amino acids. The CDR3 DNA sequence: TGCGCCAGCAGCCAAGGGGAGGCAGAATACGAGCAGTACTTC. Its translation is CASSQGEAEYEQYF.

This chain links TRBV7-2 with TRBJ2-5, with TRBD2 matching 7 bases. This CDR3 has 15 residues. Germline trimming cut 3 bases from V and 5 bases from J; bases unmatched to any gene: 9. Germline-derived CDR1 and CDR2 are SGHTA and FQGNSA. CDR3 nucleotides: TGTGCCAGCAGCTTGAGTCTAGCGGCGCCGGAGACCCAGTACTTC. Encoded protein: CASSLSLAAPETQYF.

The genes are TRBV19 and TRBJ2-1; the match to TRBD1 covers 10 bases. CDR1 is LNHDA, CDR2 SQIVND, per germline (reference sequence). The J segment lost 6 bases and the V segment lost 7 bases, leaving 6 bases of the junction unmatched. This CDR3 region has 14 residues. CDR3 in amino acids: CASTDRGVANEQFF. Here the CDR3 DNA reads TGTGCCAGTACGGACAGGGGGGTAGCCAATGAGCAGTTCTTC.

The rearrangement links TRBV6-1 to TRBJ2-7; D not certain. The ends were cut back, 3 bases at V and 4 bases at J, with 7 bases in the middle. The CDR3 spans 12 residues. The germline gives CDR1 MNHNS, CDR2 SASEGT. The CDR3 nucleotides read TGTGCCAGCAGTGACGCGAAGTACGAGCAGTACTTC. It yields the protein CASSDAKYEQYF.

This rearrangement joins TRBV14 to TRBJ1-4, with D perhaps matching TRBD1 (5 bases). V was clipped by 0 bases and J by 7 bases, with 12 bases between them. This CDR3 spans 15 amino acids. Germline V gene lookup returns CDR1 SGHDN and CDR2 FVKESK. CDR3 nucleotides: TGTGCCAGCAGCCAAGAGACCGGAAGGGGTGAAAAACTGTTTTTT. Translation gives CASSQETGRGEKLFF.

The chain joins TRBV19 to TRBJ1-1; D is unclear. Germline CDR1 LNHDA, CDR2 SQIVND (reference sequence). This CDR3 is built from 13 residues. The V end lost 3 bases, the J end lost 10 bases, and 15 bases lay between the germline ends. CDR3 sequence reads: CASSIGVSGGAFF. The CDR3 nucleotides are TGTGCCAGTAGTATTGGCGTGTCGGGAGGAGCTTTCTTT.

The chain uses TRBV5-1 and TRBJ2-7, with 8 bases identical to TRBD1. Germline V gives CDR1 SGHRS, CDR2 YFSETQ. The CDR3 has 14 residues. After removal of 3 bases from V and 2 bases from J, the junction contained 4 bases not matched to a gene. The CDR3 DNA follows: TGCGCCAGCAGCTCCCAGGGGGCAACCTACGAGCAGTACTTC. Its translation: CASSSQGATYEQYF.

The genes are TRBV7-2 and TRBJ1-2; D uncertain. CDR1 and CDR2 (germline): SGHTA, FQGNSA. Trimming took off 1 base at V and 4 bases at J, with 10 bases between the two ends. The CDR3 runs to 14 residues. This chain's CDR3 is CASSLGAGIYGYTF. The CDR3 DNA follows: TGTGCCAGCAGCTTAGGAGCGGGGATCTATGGCTACACCTTC.

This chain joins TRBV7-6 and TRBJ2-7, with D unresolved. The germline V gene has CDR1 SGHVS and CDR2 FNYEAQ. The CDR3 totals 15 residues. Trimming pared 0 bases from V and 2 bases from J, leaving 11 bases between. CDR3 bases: TGTGCCAGCAGCTTAGCGGAGATACCAACCTACGAGCAGTACTTC. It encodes CASSLAEIPTYEQYF.

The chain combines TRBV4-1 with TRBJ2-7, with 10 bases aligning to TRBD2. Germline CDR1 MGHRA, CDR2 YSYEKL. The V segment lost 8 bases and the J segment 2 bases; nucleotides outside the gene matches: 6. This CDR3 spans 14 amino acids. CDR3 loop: CASGRAGGTYEQYF. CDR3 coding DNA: TGCGCCAGCGGACGAGCGGGAGGGACCTACGAGCAGTACTTC.

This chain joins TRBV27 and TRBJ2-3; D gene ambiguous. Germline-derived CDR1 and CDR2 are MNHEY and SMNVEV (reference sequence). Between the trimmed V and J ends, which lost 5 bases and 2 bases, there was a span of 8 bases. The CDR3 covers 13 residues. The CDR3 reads CASSPPSTDTQYF. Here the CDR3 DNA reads TGTGCCAGCAGTCCCCCTTCCACAGATACGCAGTATTTT.